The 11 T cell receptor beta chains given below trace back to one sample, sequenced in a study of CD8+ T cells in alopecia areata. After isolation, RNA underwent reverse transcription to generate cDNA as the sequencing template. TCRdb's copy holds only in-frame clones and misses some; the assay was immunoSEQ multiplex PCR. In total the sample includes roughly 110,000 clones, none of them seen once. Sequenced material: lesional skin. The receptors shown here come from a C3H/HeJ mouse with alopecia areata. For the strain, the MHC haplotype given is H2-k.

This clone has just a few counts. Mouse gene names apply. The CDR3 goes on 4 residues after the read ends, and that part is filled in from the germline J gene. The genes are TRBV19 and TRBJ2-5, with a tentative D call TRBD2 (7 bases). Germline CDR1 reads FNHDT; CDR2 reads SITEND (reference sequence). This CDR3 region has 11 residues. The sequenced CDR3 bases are TGTGCCAGCACGGGGGGCGAC. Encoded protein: CASTGGD. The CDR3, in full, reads CASTGGDTQYF.

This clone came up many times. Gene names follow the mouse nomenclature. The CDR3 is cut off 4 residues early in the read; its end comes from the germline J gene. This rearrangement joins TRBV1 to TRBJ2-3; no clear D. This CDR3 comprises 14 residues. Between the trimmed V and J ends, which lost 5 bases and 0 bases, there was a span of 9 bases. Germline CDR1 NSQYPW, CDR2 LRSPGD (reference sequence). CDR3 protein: CTCSKALSAETLYF. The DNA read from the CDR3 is TGCACCTGCAGTAAAGCACTTAGTGCAGAA.

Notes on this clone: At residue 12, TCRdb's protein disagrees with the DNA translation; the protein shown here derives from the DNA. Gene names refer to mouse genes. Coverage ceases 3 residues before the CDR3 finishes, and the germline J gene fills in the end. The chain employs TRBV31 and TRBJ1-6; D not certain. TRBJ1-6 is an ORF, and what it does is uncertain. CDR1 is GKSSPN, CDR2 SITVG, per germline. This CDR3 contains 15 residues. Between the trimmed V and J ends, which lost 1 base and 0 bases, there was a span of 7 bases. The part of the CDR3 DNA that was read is TGTGCCTGGAGTCAACAGCATTCCTATAATTCGCCC. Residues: CAWSQQHSYNSP. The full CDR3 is CAWSQQHSYNSPLYF.

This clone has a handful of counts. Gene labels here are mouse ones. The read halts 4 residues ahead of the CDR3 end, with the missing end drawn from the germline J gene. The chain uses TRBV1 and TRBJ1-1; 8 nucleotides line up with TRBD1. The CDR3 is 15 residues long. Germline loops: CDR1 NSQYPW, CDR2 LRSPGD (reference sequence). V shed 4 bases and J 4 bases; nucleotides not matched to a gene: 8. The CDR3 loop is CTCSVKSGGSTEVFF. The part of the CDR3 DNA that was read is TGCACCTGCAGTGTTAAATCAGGGGGCAGCACA.

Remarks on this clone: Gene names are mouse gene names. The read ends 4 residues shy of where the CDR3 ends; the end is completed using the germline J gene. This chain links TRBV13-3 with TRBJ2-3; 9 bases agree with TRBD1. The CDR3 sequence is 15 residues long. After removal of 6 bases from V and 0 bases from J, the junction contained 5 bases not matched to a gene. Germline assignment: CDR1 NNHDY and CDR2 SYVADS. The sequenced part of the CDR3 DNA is TGTGCCAGCAACAGGGGGCGCGTGAGTGCAGAA. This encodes CASNRGRVSAE. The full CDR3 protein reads CASNRGRVSAETLYF.

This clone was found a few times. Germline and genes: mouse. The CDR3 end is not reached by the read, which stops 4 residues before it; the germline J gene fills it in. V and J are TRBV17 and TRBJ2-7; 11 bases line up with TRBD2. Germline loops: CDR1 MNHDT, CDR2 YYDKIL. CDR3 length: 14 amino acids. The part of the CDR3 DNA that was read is TGTGCTAGCTCAGCGGGACTGGGGGATTAT. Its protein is CASSAGLGDY. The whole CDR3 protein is CASSAGLGDYEQYF. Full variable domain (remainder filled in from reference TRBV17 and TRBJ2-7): DTTVKQNPRYKLARVGKPVNLICSQTMNHDTMYWYQKKPNQAPKLLLFYYDKILNREADTFEKFQSSRPNNSFCSLYIGSAGLEYSAMYLCASSAGLGDYEQYFGPGTRLTVL.

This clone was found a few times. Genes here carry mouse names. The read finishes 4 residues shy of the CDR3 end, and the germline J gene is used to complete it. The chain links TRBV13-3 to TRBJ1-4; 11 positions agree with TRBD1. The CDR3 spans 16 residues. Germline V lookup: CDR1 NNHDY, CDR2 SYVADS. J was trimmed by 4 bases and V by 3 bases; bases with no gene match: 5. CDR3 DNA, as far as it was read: TGTGCCAGCAGTGCACCGGGACAGGGGGGCAACGAA. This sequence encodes CASSAPGQGGNE. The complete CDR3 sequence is CASSAPGQGGNERLFF.

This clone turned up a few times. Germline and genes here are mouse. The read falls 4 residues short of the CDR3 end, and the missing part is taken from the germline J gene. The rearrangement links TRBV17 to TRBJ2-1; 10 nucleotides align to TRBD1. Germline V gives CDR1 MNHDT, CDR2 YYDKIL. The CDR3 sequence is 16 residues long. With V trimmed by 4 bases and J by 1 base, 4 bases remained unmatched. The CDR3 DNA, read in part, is TGTGCTAGCAGTAAGGGACAGGGGATGAACTATGCT. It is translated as CASSKGQGMNYA. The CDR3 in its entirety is CASSKGQGMNYAEQFF.

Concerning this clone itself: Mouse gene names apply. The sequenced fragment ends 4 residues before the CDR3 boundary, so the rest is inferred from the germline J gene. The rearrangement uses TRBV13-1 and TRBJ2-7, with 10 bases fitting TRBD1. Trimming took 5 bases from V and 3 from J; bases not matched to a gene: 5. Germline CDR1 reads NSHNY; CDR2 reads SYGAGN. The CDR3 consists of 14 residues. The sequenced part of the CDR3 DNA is TGTGCCAGCAGCGACAGGGGGCCCTACTAT. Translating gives CASSDRGPYY. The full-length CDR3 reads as CASSDRGPYYEQYF.

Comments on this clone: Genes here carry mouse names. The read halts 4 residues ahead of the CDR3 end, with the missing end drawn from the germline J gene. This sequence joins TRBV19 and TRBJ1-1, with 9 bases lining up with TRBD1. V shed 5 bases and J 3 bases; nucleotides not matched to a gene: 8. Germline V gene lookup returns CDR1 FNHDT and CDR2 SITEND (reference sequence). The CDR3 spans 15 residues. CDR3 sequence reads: CASREGQGKDTEVFF. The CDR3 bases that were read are TGTGCCAGCAGAGAGGGACAGGGAAAGGACACA.

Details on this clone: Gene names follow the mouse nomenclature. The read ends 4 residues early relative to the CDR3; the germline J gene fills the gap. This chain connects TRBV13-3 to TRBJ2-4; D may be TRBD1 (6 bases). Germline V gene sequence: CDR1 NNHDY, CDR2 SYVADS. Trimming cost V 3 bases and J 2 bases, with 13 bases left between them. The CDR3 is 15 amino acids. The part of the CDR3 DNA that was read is TGTGCCAGCAGTGGTCCCGGGACACTTCAAAAC. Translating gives CASSGPGTLQN. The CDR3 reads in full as CASSGPGTLQNTLYF.